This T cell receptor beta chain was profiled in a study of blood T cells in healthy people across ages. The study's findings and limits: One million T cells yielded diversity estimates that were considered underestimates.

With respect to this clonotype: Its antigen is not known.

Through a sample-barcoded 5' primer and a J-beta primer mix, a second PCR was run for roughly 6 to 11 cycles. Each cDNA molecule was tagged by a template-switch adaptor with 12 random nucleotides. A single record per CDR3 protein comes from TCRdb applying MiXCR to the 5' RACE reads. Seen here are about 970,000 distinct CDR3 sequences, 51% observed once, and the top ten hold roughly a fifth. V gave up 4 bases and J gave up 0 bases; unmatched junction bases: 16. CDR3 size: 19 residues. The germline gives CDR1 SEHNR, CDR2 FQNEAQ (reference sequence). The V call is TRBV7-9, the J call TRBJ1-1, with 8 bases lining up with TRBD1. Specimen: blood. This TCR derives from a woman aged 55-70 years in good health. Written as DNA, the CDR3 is TGTGCCAGCAGCTACAGAAAGGGACAGGTTCCATCAATGAACACTGAAGCTTTCTTT. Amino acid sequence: CASSYRKGQVPSMNTEAFF.